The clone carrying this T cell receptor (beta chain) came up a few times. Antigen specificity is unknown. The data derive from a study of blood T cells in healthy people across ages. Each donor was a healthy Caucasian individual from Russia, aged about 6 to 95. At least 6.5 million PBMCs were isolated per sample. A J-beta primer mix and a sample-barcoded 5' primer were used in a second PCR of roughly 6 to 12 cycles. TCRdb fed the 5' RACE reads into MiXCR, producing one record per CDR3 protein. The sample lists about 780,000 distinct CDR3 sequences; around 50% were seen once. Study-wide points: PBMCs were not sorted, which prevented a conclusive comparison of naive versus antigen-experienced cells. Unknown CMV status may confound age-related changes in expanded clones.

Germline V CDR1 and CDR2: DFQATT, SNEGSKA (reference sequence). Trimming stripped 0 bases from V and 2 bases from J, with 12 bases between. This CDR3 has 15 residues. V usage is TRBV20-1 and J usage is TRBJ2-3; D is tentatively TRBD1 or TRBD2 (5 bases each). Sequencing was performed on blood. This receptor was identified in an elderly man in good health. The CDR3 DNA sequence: TGCAGTGCTAGAGATGCAGGGAGTTCCACAGATACGCAGTATTTT. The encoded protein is CSARDAGSSTDTQYF.